This TCR beta chain was recovered during a study of blood T cell repertoires in COVID-19 (dated by TCRdb to about 2020). With regard to the full study: Collaborator samples came from the United States, Italy and Spain and covered acute and convalescent phases of COVID-19. The samples were drawn from two sources: the first 160 participants of the ongoing ImmuneRACE study, and some 1,300 subjects contributed by 6 global collaborators. The repertoires were released in a freely available public database intended as a resource for research on the immune response to SARS-CoV-2. The sample metadata nearly always contained a de-identified subject ID, COVID-19 status, age in years and sex. Deeply sampled blood TCRbeta repertoires from subjects exposed to, actively infected with, or recovered from COVID-19 were included in the dataset. Where HLA class I and class II types were available, the types were taken from metadata supplied by the sample provider, not from assay-based typing. The material from the prospective study consisted of cDNA or gDNA derived from T cells, B-cell-depleted T cells, or PBMCs. The research as a whole found: The quantity of clinical and demographic metadata differed by source and by participant and was supplied without curation.

Another Seattle source contributed samples from volunteer blood donors who had recovered from COVID-19. Each collaborating institution followed its own protocols to collect whole blood in K2EDTA tubes. For TCRbeta analysis, collaborators shipped samples in one of three forms: frozen whole blood, isolated PBMCs, or DNA extracted from either of those sample types. As for this clone: Its cognate antigen has yet to be identified. No per-base quality is available; no much larger clone lies one base away.

The immunoSEQ Assay, a bias-controlled multiplex PCR, was used to amplify TCRbeta CDR3 regions from genomic DNA. Under the source paper's analysis protocol: The number of nucleated cells in each sample was estimated by amplification of reference gene primers within the assay. Sequence reads were collapsed and filtered to measure the absolute abundance of every unique TCRbeta CDR3 rearrangement. For each sample, productive Simpson clonality was calculated as the square root of Simpson's diversity index across productive rearrangements. TCRdb's version of the immuneACCESS table is confined to in-frame rearrangements and falls short of the full clone set. An unresolved V gene accounts for under half of the shortfall where checked; the remainder is of unknown origin. The D gene and trimming were derived from the DNA, and the V and J assignments and clone size from that table. This sample gives 150,000 to 200,000 clones in total; 80% to 90% of them show up just once. Clones ranked in the top ten supply about 1.9% of the sample.

Looking up the germline V gene yields CDR1 MNHEY and CDR2 SVGEGT. Taken from cysteine to phenylalanine, the CDR3 has 18 residues. Only CDR3 DNA remains: 54 bases, in frame from the first base. V and J are trimmed by 6 bases and 6 bases, and the gene matches miss 15 bases of the junction. The source is a man aged 18 to 30 who had recovered from COVID-19. The chain was built from TRBV6-2 or TRBV6-3 and TRBJ2-5, and 14 bases in between align with TRBD2. The sequenced sample consisted of peripheral blood. This receptor has the CDR3 CASSPWTGTSGSQKTQYF. At the DNA level, the sequence is TGTGCCAGCAGCCCATGGACCGGGACTAGCGGGAGTCAGAAGACCCAGTACTTC.